One and the same sample provided the 20 T cell receptor beta chains below, sequenced in a study of metastatic and nonmetastatic thyroid tumors. Nobody among the patients had been given any treatment before thyroid surgery. TCRdb redid the clone calls on the PCR reads using MiXCR. This repertoire shows 6,000 to 8,500 clones, 3.3% found once; its top ten account for over 15%. Material for sequencing was tumor tissue. Receptors originate from a female donor with papillary thyroid cancer or a benign thyroid nodule (not recorded which). Some clones in this sample may be carry-over from other donors' samples.

This clone was recorded many times. Here the CDR3 omits its conserved ending phenylalanine or tryptophan, so a read error is the likely source. The chain employs TRBV20-1 and TRBJ2-1; TRBD2 aligns across 12 bases. The germline CDR1 and CDR2 sequences are DFQATT and SNEGSKA (reference sequence). Germline trimming cut 4 bases from V and 1 base from J; bases unmatched to any gene: 8. The CDR3 consists of 17 residues. The CDR3 DNA reads TGCAGTGCTATTCGACTAGCGGGAGTGAAATCCTACAATGAGCAGTTCGTC. Amino acid sequence: CSAIRLAGVKSYNEQFV.

This clone was seen at least ten times. A much more abundant neighbour one base away suggests this may be a read error. This sample also contains other DNA sequences that code for the same CDR3. The chain has TRBV6-1 and TRBJ2-7, with a tentative D call TRBD1 (6 bases). Germline CDR1 is MNHNS and CDR2 is SASEGT. The CDR3 runs 13 residues. CDR3 loop: CAGSQTGTSEQYF. Here the CDR3 DNA reads TGTGCCGGCAGTCAAACAGGGACCAGCGAGCAGTACTTC.

This clone has a count of ten or more. V gene TRBV24-1 combines with J gene TRBJ2-3; 15 bases line up with TRBD2. The CDR3 consists of 18 residues. J gave up 5 bases and V 2 bases, and 7 bases lay outside the gene matches. Germline V gene lookup returns CDR1 KGHDR and CDR2 SFDVKD. CDR3 bases: TGTGCCACCAGTGATTACTCTGGACTAGCGGGAGGGCAAGATACGCAGTATTTT. Protein product: CATSDYSGLAGGQDTQYF.

This clone is medium-sized by share. Here the CDR3 reads CASSLIILNTGELFF. The DNA of the CDR3 is TGTGCCAGCAGCTTAATAATCCTAAACACCGGGGAGCTGTTTTTT. This chain joins TRBV7-8 and TRBJ2-2, with no clear D. Trimming shortened V by 2 bases and J by 2 bases, and 9 bases separated the two germline ends. In germline, CDR1 is SGHVS, CDR2 FQNEAQ. The length of the CDR3 is 15 residues.

By share of the sample, this clone is large (0.1 to 1%). This chain connects TRBV27 to TRBJ2-3; D remains ambiguous. Germline V gene data show CDR1 as MNHEY and CDR2 as SMNVEV (reference sequence). The CDR3 contains 14 residues. The ends were cut back, 0 bases at V and 2 bases at J, with 6 bases in the middle. The CDR3 coding sequence is TGTGCCAGCAGTTTATCGAGTCTCACAGATACGCAGTATTTT. Residues: CASSLSSLTDTQYF.

This clone is judged medium-sized. The V and J genes are TRBV20-1 and TRBJ2-1, with D unclear. The germline V gene has CDR1 DFQATT and CDR2 SNEGSKA (reference sequence). Trimming stripped 0 bases from V and 6 bases from J, with 3 bases between. The CDR3 runs 11 residues. CDR3 DNA: TGCAGTGCTAGAGACGCCAATGAGCAGTTCTTC. It translates to CSARDANEQFF.

The sample holds many counts of this clone. The chain employs TRBV20-1 and TRBJ1-1; tentative D call: TRBD1 (6 bases). Germline CDR1 reads DFQATT; CDR2 reads SNEGSKA (reference sequence). Trimming stripped 6 bases from V and 10 bases from J, with 30 bases between. The CDR3 spans 16 residues. The CDR3 DNA follows: TGCAGTGCGCATCGGCTTCCGGGACACCAAACCCTGGGAGCTTTCTTT. This translates into CSAHRLPGHQTLGAFF.

This clone occurred many times. A clone one base away is much larger, so this may be a read error. The CDR3 nucleotides read TGTGCCAGTAGTTTAGGCGGGAGGAGCACAGATACGCAGCATTTT. Amino acid sequence: CASSLGGRSTDTQHF. V and J are TRBV19 and TRBJ2-3; D gene unclear. The DNA matches TRBJ1-5 better at its end, which makes the J call doubtful. This CDR3 has 15 amino acids. Germline CDR1 and CDR2: LNHDA and SQIVND (reference sequence).

Many counts were recorded for this clone. The chain employs TRBV18 and TRBJ2-1, with 8 bases matching TRBD2. Germline CDR1 and CDR2: KGHSH and LQKENI. V trimming: 0 bases; J trimming: 4 bases; junction bases outside the gene matches: 5. The CDR3 runs 16 residues. The CDR3 region is CASSPPRTSRYNEQFF. CDR3 nucleotide sequence: TGTGCCAGCTCACCACCAAGGACTAGCAGGTACAATGAGCAGTTCTTC.

This clone showed up many times. This clone may be a read error of a much larger clone one base away. The chain uses TRBV20-1 and TRBJ2-7; D is uncertain. This CDR3 has 12 amino acids. Germline V gene data show CDR1 as DFQATT and CDR2 as SNEGSKA (reference sequence). Between the trimmed V and J ends, which lost 5 bases and 5 bases, there was a span of 13 bases. CDR3 region: CSARDMLDEQYF. CDR3 DNA sequence: TGCAGTGCTCGTGACATGCTCGACGAGCAGTACTTC.

Many counts were recorded for this clone. V gene TRBV5-6 combines with J gene TRBJ2-7, with 8 bases aligning to TRBD1. V trimming: 4 bases; J trimming: 6 bases; junction bases outside the gene matches: 12. Looked up from germline, CDR1 is SGHDT and CDR2 is YYEEEE. This CDR3 is built from 15 residues. The chain's CDR3 is CASSRYGQGEGEQYF. CDR3 DNA: TGTGCCAGCAGCCGATACGGACAGGGCGAGGGCGAGCAGTACTTC.

In its sample, this clone is medium-sized. The chain is built from TRBV10-3 and TRBJ1-1, with TRBD1 matching 8 bases. V was pared by 0 bases and J by 7 bases, with 4 bases of the junction left unmatched. The CDR3 is made up of 14 amino acids. In germline, CDR1 is ENHRY, CDR2 SYGVKD. The CDR3 DNA reads as TGTGCCATCAGTGAGTCCGTAGGGACAGGTGAAGCTTTCTTT. Translated: CAISESVGTGEAFF.

This clone is labeled as medium-sized. The V and J genes are TRBV5-1 and TRBJ2-7; 8 bases align to TRBD1. CDR3 length: 14 residues. V trimming: 4 bases; J trimming: 7 bases; junction bases outside the gene matches: 10. From germline, CDR1 is SGHRS and CDR2 YFSETQ. CDR3 nucleotides: TGCGCCAGCAGCCACGTTCAGGGGGCGGGGGAGCAGTACTTC. The encoded protein is CASSHVQGAGEQYF.

This clone appeared a few times. This likely comes from a read error, as the CDR3 has no conserved phenylalanine or tryptophan at its end. The DNA is omitted, as the CDR3 cannot be located on it reliably, and the CDR3 follows TCRdb's listing. The chain couples TRBV6-2 or TRBV6-3 to TRBJ2-7; the table names TRBD2, a call not compared with the DNA. CDR1 and CDR2 from the germline V gene are MNHEY and SVGEGT. Ends included, the CDR3 has 14 residues. Here the CDR3 reads CASSSSGGGYEQHL.

This clone was seen repeatedly, ten times or more. The gene calls are TRBV29-1 and TRBJ1-2; perhaps TRBD1 as D (5 bases). CDR1 is SQVTM and CDR2 is ANQGSEA in the germline V gene. The CDR3 extends over 14 amino acids. V was cut by 3 bases and J by 6 bases, with 17 bases left in between. The CDR3 loop is CSVDHQGLIHGYTF. The DNA for the CDR3 is TGCAGCGTTGATCATCAGGGTTTAATCCATGGCTACACCTTC.

This clone was seen at least ten times. The gene calls are TRBV7-6 and TRBJ2-5, with 7 bases fitting TRBD1. CDR3 size: 15 residues. Germline V gene sequence: CDR1 SGHVS, CDR2 FNYEAQ. The trim removed 7 bases at V and 2 bases at J, leaving 10 bases unmatched. The CDR3 DNA reads TGTGCCAGCACCCAGGGGGTAGCTTGGCAAGAGACCCAGTACTTC. This encodes CASTQGVAWQETQYF.

This clone is categorized as medium-sized. The V gene is TRBV28, the J gene TRBJ2-2; D remains ambiguous. Germline V gene lookup returns CDR1 MDHEN and CDR2 SYDVKM. The CDR3 covers 16 residues. V dropped 2 bases and J dropped 0 bases, with 10 bases sitting between them. CDR3 sequence: CASSLSFSANTGELFF. The CDR3 DNA reads TGTGCCAGCAGTTTAAGTTTCAGCGCGAACACCGGGGAGCTGTTTTTT.

At least ten counts were recorded for this clone. The chain has TRBV6-2 or TRBV6-3 and TRBJ2-4; D remains ambiguous. With 0 bases removed from V and 6 bases from J, the gap between germline ends came to 12 bases. CDR1 and CDR2 (germline): MNHEY, SVGEGT. The CDR3 has 15 amino acids. The CDR3 region is CASSYSPDVANIQYF. DNA of the CDR3: TGTGCCAGCAGTTACTCGCCGGACGTCGCAAACATTCAGTACTTC.

This clone counts as medium-sized. V is TRBV19 and J is TRBJ2-7; the D gene is possibly TRBD2 (5 bases). Germline lookup yields CDR1 LNHDA and CDR2 SQIVND (reference sequence). The V and J ends lost 9 bases and 7 bases respectively, with 25 bases between them. This CDR3 region has 15 residues. DNA for the CDR3: TGTGCCAGCAAGTCCCGCGACTCGGGGTCGGGGGAGCAGTACTTC. Protein product: CASKSRDSGSGEQYF.

This clone qualifies as medium-sized. This sequence joins TRBV20-1 and TRBJ2-1; D might be TRBD2 (5 bases). Trimming shortened V by 0 bases and J by 9 bases, and 12 bases separated the two germline ends. The CDR3 loop spans 13 amino acids. The germline V gene encodes CDR1 DFQATT and CDR2 SNEGSKA (reference sequence). CDR3 sequence (DNA): TGCAGTGCTAGAGATTGGGTGGCGGGTGAGCAGTTCTTC. This codes for CSARDWVAGEQFF.